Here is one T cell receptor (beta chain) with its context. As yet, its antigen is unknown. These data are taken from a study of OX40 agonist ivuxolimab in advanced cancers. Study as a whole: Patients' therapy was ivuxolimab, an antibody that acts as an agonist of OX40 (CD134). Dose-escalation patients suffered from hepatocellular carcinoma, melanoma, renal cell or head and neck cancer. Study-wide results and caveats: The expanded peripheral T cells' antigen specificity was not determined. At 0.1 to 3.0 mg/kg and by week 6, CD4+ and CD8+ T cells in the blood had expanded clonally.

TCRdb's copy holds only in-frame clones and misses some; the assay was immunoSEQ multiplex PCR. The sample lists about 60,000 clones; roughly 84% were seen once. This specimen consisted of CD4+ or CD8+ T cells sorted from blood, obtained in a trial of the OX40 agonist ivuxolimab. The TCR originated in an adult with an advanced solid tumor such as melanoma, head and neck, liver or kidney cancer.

This CDR3 is CAIMSTDTQYF. The DNA of the CDR3 is TGTGCCATCATGAGCACAGATACGCAGTATTTT. The chain recombines TRBV10-3 with TRBJ2-3; no clear D. Germline V gene lookup returns CDR1 ENHRY and CDR2 SYGVKD. The CDR3 contains 11 residues. The V and J ends lost 7 bases and 0 bases respectively, with 2 bases between them.